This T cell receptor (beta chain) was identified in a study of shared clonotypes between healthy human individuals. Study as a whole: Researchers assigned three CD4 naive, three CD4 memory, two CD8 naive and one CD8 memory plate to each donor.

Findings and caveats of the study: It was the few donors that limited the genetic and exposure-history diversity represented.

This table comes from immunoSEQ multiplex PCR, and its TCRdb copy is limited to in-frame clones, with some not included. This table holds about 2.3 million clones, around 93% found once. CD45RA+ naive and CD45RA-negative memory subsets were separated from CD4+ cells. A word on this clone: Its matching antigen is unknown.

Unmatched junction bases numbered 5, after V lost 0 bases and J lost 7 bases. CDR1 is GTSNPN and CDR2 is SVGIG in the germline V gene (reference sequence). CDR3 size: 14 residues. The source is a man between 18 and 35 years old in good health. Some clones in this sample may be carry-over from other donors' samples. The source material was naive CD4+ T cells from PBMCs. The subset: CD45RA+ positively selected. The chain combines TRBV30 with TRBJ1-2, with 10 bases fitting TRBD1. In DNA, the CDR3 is TGTGCCTGGAGTGTCGCCGGGACAGGGGTTGGCTACACCTTC. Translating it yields CAWSVAGTGVGYTF.